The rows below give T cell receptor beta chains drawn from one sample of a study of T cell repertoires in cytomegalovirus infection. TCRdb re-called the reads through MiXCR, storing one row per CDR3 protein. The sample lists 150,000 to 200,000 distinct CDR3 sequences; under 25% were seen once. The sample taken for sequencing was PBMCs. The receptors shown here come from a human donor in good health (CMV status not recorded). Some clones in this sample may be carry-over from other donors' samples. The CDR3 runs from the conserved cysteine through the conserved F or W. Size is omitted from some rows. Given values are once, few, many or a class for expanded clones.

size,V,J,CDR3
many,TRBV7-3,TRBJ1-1,CASSITREAEAFF
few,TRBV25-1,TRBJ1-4,CASSPQGFPNEKLFF
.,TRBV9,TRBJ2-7,CASSVALGLEQYF
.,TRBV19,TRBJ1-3,CASSTSGFSGNTIYF
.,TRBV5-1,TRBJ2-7,CASSLASGWSGLYEQYF
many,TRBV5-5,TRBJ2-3,CASSLEGTGGGTDTQYF
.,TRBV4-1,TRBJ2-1,CASSLSPGDSYNEQFF
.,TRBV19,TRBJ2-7,CASSTSPGTGVGPYEQYF
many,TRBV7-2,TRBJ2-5,CASSLVGGRRETQYF
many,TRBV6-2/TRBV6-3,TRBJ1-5,CASMEVSNQPQHF
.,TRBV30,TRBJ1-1,CAWSGGSTEAFF
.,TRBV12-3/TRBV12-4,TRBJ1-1,CASSFGGRRNTEAFF
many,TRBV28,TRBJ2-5,CASSLIRTGLQETQYF
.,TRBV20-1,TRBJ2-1,CSASLGPSYNEQFF
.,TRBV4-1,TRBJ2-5,CASSQGSGGYQETQYF
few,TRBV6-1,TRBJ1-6,CASSEFGGAGNNSPLHF
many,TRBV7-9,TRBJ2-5,CASSLAGAGETQYF
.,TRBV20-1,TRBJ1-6,CSATSEEKTNSPLHF
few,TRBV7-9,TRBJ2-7,CASSLLISYEQYF
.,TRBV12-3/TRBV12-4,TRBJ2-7,CASSFGSRYEQYF
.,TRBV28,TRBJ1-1,CASTTFPGGAFF
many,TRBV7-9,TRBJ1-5,CASSLIGGQPQHF
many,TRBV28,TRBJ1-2,CASSSLKGGLFLTSDGYTF
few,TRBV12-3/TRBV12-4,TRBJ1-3,CASRFLSGNTIYF
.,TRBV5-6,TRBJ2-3,CASSRRRTGTDTQYF
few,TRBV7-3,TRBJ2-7,CASSPGTFYEQYF
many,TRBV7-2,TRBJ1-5,CASSPTPGAPHF
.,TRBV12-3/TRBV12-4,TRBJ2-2,CASSSPTDHRELFF
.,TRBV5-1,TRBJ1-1,CASSTSTVNTEAFF
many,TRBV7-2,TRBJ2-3,CASRGIGTDTQYF
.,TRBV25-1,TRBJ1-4,CASSEFRGRVEKLFF
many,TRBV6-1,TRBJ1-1,CASSFRTGTSEAFF
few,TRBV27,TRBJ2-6,CASSPYPLGQGYRDGANVLTF
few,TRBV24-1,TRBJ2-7,CATSDRTSGSFYEQYF
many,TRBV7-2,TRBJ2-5,CASSLLAGQETQYF
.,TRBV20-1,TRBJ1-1,CSARENLGQGRTEALF
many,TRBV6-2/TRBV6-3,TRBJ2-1,CASTISGVSYNEQFF
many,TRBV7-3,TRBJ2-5,CASSSTSVETQYF
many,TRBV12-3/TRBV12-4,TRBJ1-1,CASSTTGGTEAFF
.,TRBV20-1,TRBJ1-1,CSARVTRGYEAFF
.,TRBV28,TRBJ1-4,CASSSDPFGSSQTNEKLFF
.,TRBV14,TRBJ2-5,CASSQDLQGNQYF
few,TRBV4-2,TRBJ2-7,CASSQAGTSGAYEQYF
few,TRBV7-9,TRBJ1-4,CASSTSHQGYHEKLFF
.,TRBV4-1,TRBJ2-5,CASSPPGRTQETQYF
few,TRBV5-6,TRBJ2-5,CASSRGMVGGRETQYF
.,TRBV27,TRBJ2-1,CASSLSSGARNEQFF
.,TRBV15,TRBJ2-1,CATSRDYGGQYNEQFF
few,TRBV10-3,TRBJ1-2,CAISGGGMERLSTF
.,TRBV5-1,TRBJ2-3,CASSSGTGNSDTQYF